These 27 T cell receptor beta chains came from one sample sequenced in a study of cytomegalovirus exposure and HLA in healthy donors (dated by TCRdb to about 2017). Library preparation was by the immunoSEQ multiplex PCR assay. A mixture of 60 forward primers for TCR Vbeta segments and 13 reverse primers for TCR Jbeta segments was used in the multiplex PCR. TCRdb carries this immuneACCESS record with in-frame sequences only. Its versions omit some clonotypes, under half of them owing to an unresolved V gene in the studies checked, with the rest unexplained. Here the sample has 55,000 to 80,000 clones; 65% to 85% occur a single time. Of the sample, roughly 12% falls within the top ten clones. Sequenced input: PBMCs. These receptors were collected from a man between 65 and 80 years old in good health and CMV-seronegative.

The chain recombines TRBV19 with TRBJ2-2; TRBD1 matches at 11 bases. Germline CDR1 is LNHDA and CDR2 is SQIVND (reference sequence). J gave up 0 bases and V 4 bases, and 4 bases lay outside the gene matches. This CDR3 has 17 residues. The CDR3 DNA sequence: TGTGCCAGTAGTACCCGGACAGGGGGCCCGAACACCGGGGAGCTGTTTTTT. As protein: CASSTRTGGPNTGELFF.

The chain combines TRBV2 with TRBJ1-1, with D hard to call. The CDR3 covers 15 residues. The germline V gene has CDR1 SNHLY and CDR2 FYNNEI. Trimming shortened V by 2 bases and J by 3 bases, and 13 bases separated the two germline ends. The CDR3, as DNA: TGTGCCAGCAGTGAAAGGCCTGCGGGTGACACTGAAGCTTTCTTT. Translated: CASSERPAGDTEAFF.

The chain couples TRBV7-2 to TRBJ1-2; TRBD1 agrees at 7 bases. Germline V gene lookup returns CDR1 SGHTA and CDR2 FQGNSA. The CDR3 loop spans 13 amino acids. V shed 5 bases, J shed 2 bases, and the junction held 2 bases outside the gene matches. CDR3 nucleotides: TGTGCCAGCAGCCGGGACAGCAACTATGGCTACACCTTC. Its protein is CASSRDSNYGYTF. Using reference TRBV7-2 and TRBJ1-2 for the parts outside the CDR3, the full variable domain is GAGVSQSPSNKVTEKGKDVELRCDPISGHTALYWYRQSLGQGLEFLIYFQGNSAPDKSGLPSDRFSAERTGGSVSTLTIQRTQQEDSAVYLCASSRDSNYGYTFGSGTRLTVV.

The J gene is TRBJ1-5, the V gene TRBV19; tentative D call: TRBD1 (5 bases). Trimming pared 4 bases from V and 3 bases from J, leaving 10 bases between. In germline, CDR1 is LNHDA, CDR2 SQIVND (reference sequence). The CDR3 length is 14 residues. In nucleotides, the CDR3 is TGTGCCAGTAGTAGGGGGGAAGCCAATCAGCCCCAGCATTTT. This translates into CASSRGEANQPQHF.

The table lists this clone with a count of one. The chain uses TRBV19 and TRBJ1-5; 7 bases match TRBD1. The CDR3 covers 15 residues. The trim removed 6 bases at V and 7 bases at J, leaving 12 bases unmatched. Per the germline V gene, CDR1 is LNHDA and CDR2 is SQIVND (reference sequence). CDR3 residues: CASRGRRQGYQPQHF. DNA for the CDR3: TGTGCCAGTAGGGGGAGGCGACAGGGTTACCAGCCCCAGCATTTT.

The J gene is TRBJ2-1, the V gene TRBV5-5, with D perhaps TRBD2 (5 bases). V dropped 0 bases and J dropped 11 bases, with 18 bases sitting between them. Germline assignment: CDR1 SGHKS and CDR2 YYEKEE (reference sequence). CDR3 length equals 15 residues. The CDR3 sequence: CASSLVRGSLEQQFF. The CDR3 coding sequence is TGTGCCAGCAGCTTGGTACGGGGTAGCCTAGAACAGCAGTTCTTC.

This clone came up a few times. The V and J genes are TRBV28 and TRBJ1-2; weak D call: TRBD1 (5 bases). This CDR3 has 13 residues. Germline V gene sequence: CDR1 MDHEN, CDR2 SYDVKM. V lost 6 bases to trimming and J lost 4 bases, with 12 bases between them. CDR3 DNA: TGTGCCAGCAGACGACAGAGGAGCTATGGCTACACCTTC. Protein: CASRRQRSYGYTF.

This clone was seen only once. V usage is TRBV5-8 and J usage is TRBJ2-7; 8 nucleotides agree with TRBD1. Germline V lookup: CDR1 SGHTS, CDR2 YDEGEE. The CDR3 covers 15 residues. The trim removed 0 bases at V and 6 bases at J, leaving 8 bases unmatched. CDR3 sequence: CASSLAGAGGAEQYF. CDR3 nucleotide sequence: TGTGCCAGCAGCTTGGCCGGGGCAGGGGGCGCCGAGCAGTACTTC.

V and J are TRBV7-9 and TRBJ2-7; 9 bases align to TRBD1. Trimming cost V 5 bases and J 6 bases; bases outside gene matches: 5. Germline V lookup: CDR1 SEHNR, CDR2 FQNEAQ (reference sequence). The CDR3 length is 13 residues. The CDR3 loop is CASSQDRGFEQYF. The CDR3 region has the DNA TGTGCCAGCAGCCAGGACAGGGGTTTCGAGCAGTACTTC.

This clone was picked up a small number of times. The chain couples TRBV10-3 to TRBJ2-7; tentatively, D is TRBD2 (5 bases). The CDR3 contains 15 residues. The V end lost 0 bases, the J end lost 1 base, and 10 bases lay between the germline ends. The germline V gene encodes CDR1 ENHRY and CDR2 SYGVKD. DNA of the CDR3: TGTGCCATCAGTGAGTCGTCGAGGGTGTCCTACGAGCAGTACTTC. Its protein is CAISESSRVSYEQYF.

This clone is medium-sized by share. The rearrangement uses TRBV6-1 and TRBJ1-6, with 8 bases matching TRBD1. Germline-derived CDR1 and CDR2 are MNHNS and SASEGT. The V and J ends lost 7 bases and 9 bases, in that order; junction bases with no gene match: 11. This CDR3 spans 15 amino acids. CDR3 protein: CASNDPGTGSSPLHF. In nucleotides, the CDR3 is TGTGCCAGCAACGACCCCGGGACAGGATCTTCACCCCTCCACTTT.

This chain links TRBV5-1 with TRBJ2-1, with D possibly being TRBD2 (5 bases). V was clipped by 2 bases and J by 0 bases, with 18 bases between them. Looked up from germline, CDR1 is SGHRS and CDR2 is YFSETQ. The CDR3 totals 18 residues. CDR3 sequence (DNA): TGCGCCAGCAGCTTATTTCAGGACTCCTTGAACTCCTACAATGAGCAGTTCTTC. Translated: CASSLFQDSLNSYNEQFF.

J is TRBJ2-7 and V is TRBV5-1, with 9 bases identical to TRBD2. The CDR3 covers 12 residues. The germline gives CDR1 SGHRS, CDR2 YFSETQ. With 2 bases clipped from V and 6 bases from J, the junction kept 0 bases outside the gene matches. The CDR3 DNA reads TGCGCCAGCAGCTTTAGCGGGGGCGAGCAGTACTTC. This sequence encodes CASSFSGGEQYF.

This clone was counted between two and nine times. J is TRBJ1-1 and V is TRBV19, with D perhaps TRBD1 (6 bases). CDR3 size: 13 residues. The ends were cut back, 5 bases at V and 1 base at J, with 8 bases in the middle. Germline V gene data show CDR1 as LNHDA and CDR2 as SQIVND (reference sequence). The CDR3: CASSLGQNTEAFF. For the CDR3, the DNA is TGTGCCAGTAGTCTGGGACAGAACACTGAAGCTTTCTTT.

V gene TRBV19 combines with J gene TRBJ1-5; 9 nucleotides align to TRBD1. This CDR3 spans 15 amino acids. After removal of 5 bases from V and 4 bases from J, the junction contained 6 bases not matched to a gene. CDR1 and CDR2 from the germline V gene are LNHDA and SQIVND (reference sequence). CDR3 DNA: TGTGCCAGTAGTGCACAGGGGGCTACTAATCAGCCCCAGCATTTT. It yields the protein CASSAQGATNQPQHF.

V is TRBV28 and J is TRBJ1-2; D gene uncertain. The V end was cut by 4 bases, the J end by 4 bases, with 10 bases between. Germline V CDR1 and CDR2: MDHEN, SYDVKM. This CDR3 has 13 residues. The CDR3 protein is CASSYERTYGYTF. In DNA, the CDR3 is TGTGCCAGCAGTTATGAGAGAACCTATGGCTACACCTTC.

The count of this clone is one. CDR3 sequence reads: CASSQGAGAEYEQYF. The CDR3 region has the DNA TGTGCCAGCAGCCAAGGCGCGGGGGCCGAGTACGAGCAGTACTTC. The rearrangement joins TRBV4-2 to TRBJ2-7; D perhaps matches TRBD2 (7 bases). CDR3 length: 15 amino acids. CDR1 LGHNA and CDR2 YNFKEQ come from the germline V gene. V lost 1 base and J 4 bases, leaving 14 bases between the germline ends.

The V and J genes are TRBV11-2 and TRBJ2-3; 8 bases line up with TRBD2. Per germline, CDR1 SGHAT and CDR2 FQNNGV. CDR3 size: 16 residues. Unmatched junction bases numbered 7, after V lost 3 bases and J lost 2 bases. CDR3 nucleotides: TGTGCCAGCAGCTTCGCCCCGGGACTAGACACAGATACGCAGTATTTT. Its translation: CASSFAPGLDTDTQYF.

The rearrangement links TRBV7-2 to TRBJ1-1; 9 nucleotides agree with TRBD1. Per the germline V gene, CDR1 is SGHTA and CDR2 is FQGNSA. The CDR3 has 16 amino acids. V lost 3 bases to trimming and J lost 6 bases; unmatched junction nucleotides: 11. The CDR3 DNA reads TGTGCCAGCAGCTTGAGCCCCCAGACAGGGGGTTCTGAAGCTTTCTTT. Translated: CASSLSPQTGGSEAFF.

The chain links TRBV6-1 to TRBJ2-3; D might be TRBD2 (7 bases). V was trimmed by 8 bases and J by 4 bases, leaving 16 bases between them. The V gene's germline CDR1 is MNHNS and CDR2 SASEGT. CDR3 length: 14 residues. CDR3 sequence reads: CASGRGDRADTQYF. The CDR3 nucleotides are TGTGCCAGCGGGAGGGGGGATCGGGCAGATACGCAGTATTTT.

CDR3 amino acids: CASSLSEGAFYEQYF. CDR3 nucleotides: TGTGCCAGCAGCTTAAGTGAGGGGGCCTTTTACGAGCAGTACTTC. The chain recombines TRBV7-8 with TRBJ2-7; 7 bases fit TRBD1. The CDR3 runs to 15 residues. With 2 bases clipped from V and 4 bases from J, the junction kept 8 bases outside the gene matches. Germline V CDR1 and CDR2: SGHVS, FQNEAQ.

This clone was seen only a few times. The CDR3 is CASVQGTRQANVLTF. DNA of the CDR3: TGTGCCAGCGTACAGGGGACGAGGCAGGCCAACGTCCTGACTTTC. V is TRBV6-5 and J is TRBJ2-6; 7 bases align to TRBD1. Germline V gene sequence: CDR1 MNHEY, CDR2 SVGAGI. J was trimmed by 6 bases and V by 8 bases; bases with no gene match: 10. This CDR3 contains 15 residues.

This CDR3 reads CASETGARPQHF. The CDR3 DNA reads TGTGCCAGCGAGACAGGGGCTAGGCCCCAGCATTTT. J is TRBJ1-5 and V is TRBV28; 8 nucleotides align to TRBD1. V lost 8 bases, J lost 9 bases, and 6 bases stayed unmatched. CDR3 length: 12 amino acids. Germline-derived CDR1 and CDR2 are MDHEN and SYDVKM.

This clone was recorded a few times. The CDR3 coding sequence is TGTGCCAGCACCTCGGGGTATATGAACACTGAAGCTTTCTTT. Its protein is CASTSGYMNTEAFF. V gene TRBV6-5 combines with J gene TRBJ1-1; D is ambiguous. V shed 7 bases and J shed 0 bases, with 12 bases lying between them. This CDR3 has 14 residues. Germline V gene data show CDR1 as MNHEY and CDR2 as SVGAGI.

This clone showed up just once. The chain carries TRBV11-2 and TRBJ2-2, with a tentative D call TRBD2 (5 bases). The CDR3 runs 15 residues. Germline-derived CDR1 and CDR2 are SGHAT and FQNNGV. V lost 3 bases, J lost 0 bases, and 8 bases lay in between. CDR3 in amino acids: CASSFPGSNTGELFF. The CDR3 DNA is TGTGCCAGCAGCTTTCCGGGATCGAACACCGGGGAGCTGTTTTTT.

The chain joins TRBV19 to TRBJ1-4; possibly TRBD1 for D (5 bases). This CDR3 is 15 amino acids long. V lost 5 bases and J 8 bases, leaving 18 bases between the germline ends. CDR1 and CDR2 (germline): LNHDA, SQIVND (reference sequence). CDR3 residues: CASSPGFGGEEKLFF. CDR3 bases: TGTGCCAGTAGTCCGGGTTTCGGGGGTGAGGAAAAACTGTTTTTT.

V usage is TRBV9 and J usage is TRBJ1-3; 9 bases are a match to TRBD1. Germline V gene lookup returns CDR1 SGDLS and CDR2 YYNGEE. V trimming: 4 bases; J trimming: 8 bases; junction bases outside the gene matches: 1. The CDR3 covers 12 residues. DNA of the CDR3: TGTGCCAGCAGCTGGACAGGGGACACCATATATTTT. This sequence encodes CASSWTGDTIYF.